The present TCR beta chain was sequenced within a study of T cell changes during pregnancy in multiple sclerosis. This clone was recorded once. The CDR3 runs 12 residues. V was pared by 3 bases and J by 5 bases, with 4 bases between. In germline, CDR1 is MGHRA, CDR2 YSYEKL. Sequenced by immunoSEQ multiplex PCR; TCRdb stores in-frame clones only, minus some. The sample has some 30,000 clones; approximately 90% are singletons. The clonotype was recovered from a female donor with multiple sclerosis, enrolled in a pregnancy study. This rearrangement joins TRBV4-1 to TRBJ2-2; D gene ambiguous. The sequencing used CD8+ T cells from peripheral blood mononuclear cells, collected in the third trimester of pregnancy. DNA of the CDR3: TGCGCCAGCAGCCATCCAACCGGGGAGCTGTTTTTT. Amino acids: CASSHPTGELFF.